The entry below describes one TCR beta chain. Its antigen is unidentified. This entry is derived from a study of blood T cells in healthy people across ages. Findings and limits, study-wide: TCR beta diversity correlated strongly with naive T cell percentage.

Combining a sample-barcoded 5' primer with a J-beta primer mix, a second PCR ran for roughly 6 to 11 cycles. TCRdb re-analysed the 5' RACE reads in MiXCR, keeping a single row per CDR3 protein. The table has 700,000 or so distinct CDR3 sequences, about 43% seen once. Deletions cut 3 bases from V and 6 bases from J, with 12 bases between. There are 13 residues in the CDR3. The germline V gene encodes CDR1 SQVTM and CDR2 ANQGSEA. The sample taken for sequencing was blood. The chain combines TRBV29-1 with TRBJ1-3; D ambiguous. The sequence was obtained from an elderly man in good health. DNA for the CDR3: TGCAGCGTTGATGTCTCCGGGGAAAACACCATATATTTT. Translated: CSVDVSGENTIYF.